Below are 5 T cell receptor beta chains sequenced from a single sample in a study of blood T cell repertoires in COVID-19 (dated by TCRdb to 2020 to 2021). Libraries came from the immunoSEQ multiplex PCR assay. This immuneACCESS table, as held by TCRdb, lists in-frame sequences with V and J called but not all clones. Of the missing ones, under half trace to an unresolved V gene in checked studies; the others have no known cause. The table for this sample lists about 440,000 clones; around 89% of them were counted only once. The ten largest clones add up to 4.3% of the sample. The specimen was peripheral blood. Receptors originate from a woman between 25 and 40 years old with acute or convalescent COVID-19.

The gene calls are TRBV24-1 and TRBJ1-1; TRBD1 aligns across 8 bases. This CDR3 region has 14 residues. Germline V gene sequence: CDR1 KGHDR, CDR2 SFDVKD. J gave up 5 bases and V 5 bases, and 6 bases lay outside the gene matches. CDR3 sequence: CATSGTGGLTEAFF. CDR3 coding DNA: TGTGCCACCAGTGGAACAGGGGGTTTAACTGAAGCTTTCTTT.

This clone was counted ten times or more. The CDR3 DNA sequence: TGTGCCAGCAGTTATCAGGGGGAAAATAATTCACCCCTCCACTTT. It yields the protein CASSYQGENNSPLHF. The rearrangement uses TRBV2 and TRBJ1-6; 7 bases align to TRBD1. The V and J ends lost 5 bases and 5 bases, in that order; junction bases with no gene match: 6. Germline V CDR1 and CDR2: SNHLY, FYNNEI. The CDR3 sequence is 15 residues long.

This clone was recorded a few times. DNA of the CDR3: TGCGCCAGCAGCCCTACTGGTATTGGAAACACCATATATTTT. This encodes CASSPTGIGNTIYF. This sequence joins TRBV5-1 and TRBJ1-3, with D unresolved. Germline V CDR1 and CDR2: SGHRS, YFSETQ. V dropped 4 bases and J dropped 3 bases, with 11 bases sitting between them. CDR3 length: 14 amino acids.

This chain uses TRBV5-6 with TRBJ2-5, with D possibly matching TRBD1 (6 bases). The CDR3 length is 15 residues. The V and J ends lost 4 bases and 5 bases respectively, with 18 bases between them. CDR1 and CDR2 from the germline V gene are SGHDT and YYEEEE. CDR3 sequence (DNA): TGTGCCAGCAGCCCGACAGGCTACCAAGGGGAGACCCAGTACTTC. Protein sequence: CASSPTGYQGETQYF. The full variable domain, rest sourced from reference TRBV5-6 and TRBJ2-5, is DAGVTQSPTHLIKTRGQQVTLRCSPKSGHDTVSWYQQALGQGPQFIFQYYEEEERQRGNFPDRFSGHQFPNYSSELNVNALLLGDSALYLCASSPTGYQGETQYFGPGTRLLVL.

The CDR3 sequence is CASSQTSGGELYQETQYF. The CDR3 nucleotides read TGTGCCAGCAGCCAGACTAGCGGGGGTGAACTGTACCAAGAGACCCAGTACTTC. The chain links TRBV3-1 (or the pseudogene TRBV3-2) to TRBJ2-5; 12 bases agree with TRBD2. Per the germline V gene, CDR1 is LGHDT and CDR2 is YNNKEL (reference sequence). Unmatched junction bases numbered 8, after V lost 3 bases and J lost 0 bases. This CDR3 has 18 residues.